A selection of T cell receptor beta chains follows, all from one sample in a study of CD8+ T cells in alopecia areata. Sequencing was performed with immunoSEQ multiplex PCR; in TCRdb, only in-frame clones are kept and a portion is missing. The sample carries around 200,000 clones, approximately 62% recorded once. The specimen was CD4+ T cells sorted from blood, collected at week 0. The receptors shown here come from a human donor with alopecia areata. The CDR3 runs from the conserved cysteine through the conserved F or W. The D gene is left open where the match is weak. A row's size may be missing; if present it is once, few, many or a size class.

>.|TRBJ2-4|TRBV2|.
TGTGCCAGCAGTGATGGGGCCACAAAGAACATTCAGTACTTC
CASSDGATKNIQYF
>.|TRBJ2-1|TRBV29-1|TRBD1
TGCAGCGTCGAGGATACAGGGGGTTGGGTAAGGTTCTTC
CSVEDTGGWVRFF
>.|TRBJ1-4|TRBV30|.
TGTGCCTGGAGTGGGACAGTACGGAGGGAAAAACTGTTTTTT
CAWSGTVRREKLFF
>.|TRBJ2-5|TRBV6-6|.
TGTGCCAGCAGGAGGAGTTTGGGGGAAGAGACCCAGTACTTC
CASRRSLGEETQYF
>.|TRBJ2-3|TRBV30|.
TGTGCCGGGAGGGGCAGACAGGGGTCGAGGAGCACAGATACGCAGTATTTT
CAGRGRQGSRSTDTQYF
>many|TRBJ2-2|TRBV10-1|TRBD2
TGCGCCAGCAGCGTGGGGATAGCGGGTACCGGGGAGCTGTTTTTT
CASSVGIAGTGELFF
>.|TRBJ2-1|TRBV4-3|.
TGCGCCAGCAGCCAAGAAGGTGGGACCAACAATGAGCAGTTCTTC
CASSQEGGTNNEQFF
>once|TRBJ1-1|TRBV30|.
TGTGCCTATCAGGGGTATGACGCAGCTTTCTTT
CAYQGYDAAFF
>.|TRBJ1-6|TRBV6-4|.
TGTGCCAGCAGTGACTCCAGGGGCGGGTCACCCCTCCACTTT
CASSDSRGGSPLHF
>few|TRBJ2-7|TRBV30|.
TGTGCCTGGAGTGTACTCGGCTACGAGCAGTACTTC
CAWSVLGYEQYF
>.|TRBJ1-1|TRBV30|.
TGTGCCTGGAGTGCAGGGACCCGAGTCACTGAAGCTTTCTTT
CAWSAGTRVTEAFF
>few|TRBJ1-2|TRBV9|.
TGTGCCAGCAGCGTAGGCCCGGGGTCTGATGGCTACACCTTC
CASSVGPGSDGYTF
>.|TRBJ2-1|TRBV29-1|.
TGCAGCGATCTCCGGCAGTTTTACAATGAGCAGTTCTTC
CSDLRQFYNEQFF
>few|TRBJ1-1|TRBV4-3|.
TGCGCCAGCAGCCCAGACCGTTGGTACACTGAAGCTTTCTTT
CASSPDRWYTEAFF
>.|TRBJ2-7|TRBV5-4|.
TGTGCCAGCAGCTTCGGCGGTTACTCCTACGAGCAGTACTTC
CASSFGGYSYEQYF
>few|TRBJ2-1|TRBV29-1|TRBD1
TGCAGTTGGACAGGGAGGTTAGGTGGTAATAGCAATGAGCAGTTCTTC
CSWTGRLGGNSNEQFF
>few|TRBJ2-7|TRBV30|.
TGTGCCTGGAGTGTACTGGGCTACGAGCAGTACTTC
CAWSVLGYEQYF
>.|TRBJ2-1|TRBV30|TRBD1
TGTGCCTGGGGACAGGGGGCCGATGAGCAGTTCTTC
CAWGQGADEQFF
>few|TRBJ1-1|TRBV9|.
TGTGCCAGCAGCGTAGGATTGTCGGCTGAAGCTTTCTTT
CASSVGLSAEAFF
>few|TRBJ2-7|TRBV5-1|.
TGCGCCAGCAGCTCTCAGGGTGGCACCTACGAGCAGTACTTC
CASSSQGGTYEQYF
>.|TRBJ2-1|TRBV5-1|TRBD2
TGCGCCAGCAGCCCGACTAGCGGGGGGGCCGTCGAGCAGTTCTTC
CASSPTSGGAVEQFF
>few|TRBJ2-1|TRBV27|.
TGTGCCAGCAGGCGGGGATCCTACAATGAGCAGTTCTTC
CASRRGSYNEQFF
>.|TRBJ2-6|TRBV19|.
TGTGCCAGTAGTATAGATCAGCTCTCTGGGGCCAACGTCCTGACTTTC
CASSIDQLSGANVLTF
>few|TRBJ2-7|TRBV6-1|.
TGTGCCAGCAGTGCCACTAGTACCTCCTACGAGCAGTACTTC
CASSATSTSYEQYF
>few|TRBJ2-5|TRBV5-1|.
TGCGCCAGCAGCTTGGCCGTCAGCCATCAAGAGACCCAGTACTTC
CASSLAVSHQETQYF
>.|TRBJ2-3|TRBV18|TRBD2
TGTGCCAGCTCCCCCGAGCGGGGGAGGGGAGATACGCAGTATTTT
CASSPERGRGDTQYF
>.|TRBJ2-5|TRBV25-1|.
TGTGCCAGCAGTGGCCGGGGCCAAGAGACCCAGTACTTC
CASSGRGQETQYF
>few|TRBJ2-1|TRBV2|TRBD1
TGTGCCAGCAAGGGACAGATCAATGAGCAGTTCTTC
CASKGQINEQFF
>.|TRBJ2-3|TRBV30|.
TGTGCCTGGAGCCGTGAGGATACGCAGTATTTT
CAWSREDTQYF
>few|TRBJ2-3|TRBV7-9|TRBD2
TGTGCCAGCAGCCCATTAACTAGCGCAGATACGCAGTATTTT
CASSPLTSADTQYF
>.|TRBJ1-5|TRBV30|.
TGTGCCTGGAGTTCCCATCGGGGCAGGGAGACACAGCCCCAGCATTTT
CAWSSHRGRETQPQHF
>few|TRBJ2-3|TRBV6-5|.
TGTGCCAGCAGTCCGATCTTTACTAGCACAGATACGCAGTATTTT
CASSPIFTSTDTQYF
>.|TRBJ2-1|TRBV29-1|.
TGCAGCGTTTACGCAAATGAGCAGTTCTTC
CSVYANEQFF
>.|TRBJ1-6|TRBV4-3|.
TGCGCCAGCAGCCAAGGGATAGAAAGTTCACCCCTCCACTTT
CASSQGIESSPLHF
>.|TRBJ1-2|TRBV30|.
TGTGCCTGGAACCTAGGGGACACTACGAACTATGGCTACACCTTC
CAWNLGDTTNYGYTF
>.|TRBJ2-5|TRBV5-1|.
TGCGCCAGCAGCTTCGTCGGGATCCAAGAGACCCAGTACTTC
CASSFVGIQETQYF
>few|TRBJ2-3|TRBV4-3|TRBD2
TGCGCCAGCAGCCAAGATCTTCGCGGGGGGATATTTAGCACAGATACGCAGTATTTT
CASSQDLRGGIFSTDTQYF
>.|TRBJ1-2|TRBV7-2|.
TGTGCCAGCAGCTCCGCCTATGGCTACACCTTC
CASSSAYGYTF
>.|TRBJ2-7|TRBV4-3|TRBD2
TGCGCCAGCAGCCGCCGAGCGGGGGGGATCTACGAGCAGTACTTC
CASSRRAGGIYEQYF
>.|TRBJ2-3|TRBV15|TRBD1
TGTGCCACCAGCAGAACTGGACAGGCCCTCACAGATACGCAGTATTTT
CATSRTGQALTDTQYF
>.|TRBJ2-7|TRBV6-6|.
TGTGCCAGCAGCCCGCCGGGGCAGTCCCTCCACGAGCAGTACTTC
CASSPPGQSLHEQYF
>.|TRBJ2-2|TRBV7-6|.
TGTGCCAGCAGCGCGGGACAGAGGAACACCGGGGAGCTGTTTTTT
CASSAGQRNTGELFF
>.|TRBJ2-5|TRBV5-1|TRBD2
TGCGCCAGCAGCCCTAATCTGAGAAGCGGGGTGCAAGAGACCCAGTACTTC
CASSPNLRSGVQETQYF
>.|TRBJ2-2|TRBV6-5|.
TGTGCCAGCAGTTACGGCCTCCCAGGGAACACCGGGGAGCTGTTTTTT
CASSYGLPGNTGELFF
>.|TRBJ1-4|TRBV29-1|TRBD1
TGCAGCGTTTGGGACAGTCTGCAAGAAAAACTGTTTTTT
CSVWDSLQEKLFF
>.|TRBJ1-2|TRBV29-1|TRBD1
TGCAGCGTTGATAGACAGGGGAGAGGCTACACCTTC
CSVDRQGRGYTF
>.|TRBJ2-3|TRBV11-2|.
TGTGCCAGCAGCTTAAGGCCCCAAGGTCCCGGATGGACAGATACGCAGTATTTT
CASSLRPQGPGWTDTQYF
>.|TRBJ2-3|TRBV29-1|TRBD2
TGCAGCGTTGCATGGGGGGGTACAGATACGCAGTATTTT
CSVAWGGTDTQYF
>.|TRBJ2-6|TRBV11-2|.
TGTGCCAGCAGCTTAGACAGATCTTTCTCTGGGGCCAACGTCCTGACTTTC
CASSLDRSFSGANVLTF
>.|TRBJ1-2|TRBV7-2|TRBD1
TGTGCCAGCAGACCGACAGGGGACTACGGCTACACCTTC
CASRPTGDYGYTF
>.|TRBJ2-3|TRBV7-6|TRBD1
TGTGCCAGCAGCCCGACAGGGGTCGCAGGGGCGCAGTATTTT
CASSPTGVAGAQYF
>.|TRBJ2-7|TRBV5-1|.
TGCGCCAGCAGCTTGGACGACAGGTTCTACGAGCAGTACTTC
CASSLDDRFYEQYF
>.|TRBJ1-2|TRBV5-1|.
TGCGCCAGCAGCTCTAACACGGCCCATGGCTACACCTTC
CASSSNTAHGYTF
>.|TRBJ2-5|TRBV30|.
TGTGCCTGGAGTGTTATAGGGGTCGAGACCCAGTACTTC
CAWSVIGVETQYF
>once|TRBJ1-1|TRBV7-3|.
TGTGCCAGCAGCCCCAGTGGGAACACTGAAGCTTTCTTT
CASSPSGNTEAFF
>.|TRBJ2-5|TRBV5-6|TRBD1
TGTGCCAGCAACACCGGGACAGAAGAGACCCAGTACTTC
CASNTGTEETQYF
>few|TRBJ2-6|TRBV5-6|.
TGTGCCAGCAGCTTTCGAGCCTTGGCCAACGTCCTGACTTTC
CASSFRALANVLTF
>.|TRBJ2-5|TRBV7-2|TRBD2
TGTGCCAGCAGCTTAGAGATTGCGGGGGGGAAGGAGACCCAGTACTTC
CASSLEIAGGKETQYF